A selection of T cell receptor beta chains follows, all from one sample in a study of beta chain features in type 1 diabetes. The protocol was immunoSEQ multiplex PCR, while the TCRdb copy is restricted to in-frame clones and leaves out a portion. The sample records under 800,000 clones, roughly a sixth being singletons. The sequencing sample was made of naive CD4+ T cells from blood. Receptor source: a man aged 18 to 30 in good health. Each CDR3 is given with its conserved first and last residue. The order of the fields is D gene, V gene, J gene, clone size, CDR3 protein, CDR3 DNA. A D gene is named only where the DNA matches it firmly. Expanded clones are given a class, and other clones once, few, many or no size at all.

TRBD2	TRBV5-1	TRBJ2-7	few	CASSLVGLAPYEQYF	TGCGCCAGCAGCTTGGTGGGACTAGCCCCCTACGAGCAGTACTTC
-	TRBV29-1	TRBJ2-2	-	CSVDKGHTGELFF	TGCAGCGTTGATAAGGGGCACACCGGGGAGCTGTTTTTT
-	TRBV5-6	TRBJ1-1	-	CASSLFYPGENTEAFF	TGTGCCAGCAGCTTGTTTTACCCAGGGGAGAACACTGAAGCTTTCTTT
-	TRBV5-1	TRBJ2-3	-	CASSSSTDTQYF	TGCGCCAGCAGCTCAAGCACAGATACGCAGTATTTT
-	TRBV28	TRBJ1-2	few	CASIKGQRTISGYTF	TGTGCCAGCATTAAGGGACAACGAACCATCAGTGGCTACACCTTC
TRBD2	TRBV28	TRBJ2-7	-	CASSPGAGVLNSYEQYF	TGTGCCAGCAGTCCCGGGGCGGGGGTTTTAAACTCCTACGAGCAGTACTTC
TRBD1	TRBV9	TRBJ2-7	-	CASSVGGQNYEQYF	TGTGCCAGCAGCGTAGGGGGACAGAACTACGAGCAGTACTTC
TRBD1	TRBV7-6	TRBJ1-1	-	CASSFGQGVAEAFF	TGTGCCAGCAGCTTCGGACAGGGAGTAGCTGAAGCTTTCTTT
TRBD1	TRBV25-1	TRBJ2-7	-	CASSSTPTGGRSYEQYF	TGTGCCAGCAGTTCCACCCCGACAGGGGGCAGGTCCTACGAGCAGTACTTC
TRBD1	TRBV2	TRBJ2-1	few	CASRDRQGSAEQFF	TGTGCCAGCAGGGATCGACAGGGGTCGGCTGAGCAGTTCTTC
-	TRBV19	TRBJ2-5	-	CASSMGRGIAEETQYF	TGTGCCAGTAGTATGGGCCGGGGGATTGCAGAAGAGACCCAGTACTTC
-	TRBV23-1	TRBJ1-2	few	CASSHPGEGNNYGYTF	TGCGCCAGCAGTCACCCTGGGGAGGGGAATAACTATGGCTACACCTTC
-	TRBV5-1	TRBJ1-4	-	CASSFGSANEKLFF	TGCGCCAGCAGCTTCGGAAGCGCTAATGAAAAACTGTTTTTT
-	TRBV5-1	TRBJ2-2	-	CASSFSANTGELFF	TGCGCCAGCAGCTTCTCGGCGAACACCGGGGAGCTGTTTTTT
-	TRBV5-1	TRBJ2-5	-	CASSSQGTQYF	TGCGCCAGCAGCTCACAGGGAACCCAGTACTTC
-	TRBV7-3	TRBJ2-7	-	CASRRGEAYEQYF	TGTGCCAGCAGGCGCGGGGAGGCCTACGAGCAGTACTTC
TRBD1	TRBV28	TRBJ2-7	few	CASRYRGLPSF	TGTGCCAGCAGATACAGGGGGCTCCCCTCTTTC
-	TRBV7-8	TRBJ1-1	-	CASSLRGTEAFF	TGTGCCAGCAGCTTAAGGGGGACTGAAGCTTTCTTT
-	TRBV7-3	TRBJ2-3	-	CASSSGQSTDTQYF	TGTGCCAGCAGCTCTGGACAGTCCACAGATACGCAGTATTTT
TRBD2	TRBV11-2	TRBJ2-7	few	CASSLDPGGSYEQYF	TGTGCCAGCAGCTTAGACCCCGGGGGGAGCTACGAGCAGTACTTC
-	TRBV9	TRBJ2-3	few	CASSKLQTYTQYF	TGTGCCAGCAGCAAATTACAGACTTATACGCAGTATTTT
-	TRBV29-1	TRBJ2-1	few	CSAEGRGGSYNEQFF	TGCAGCGCCGAAGGACGCGGAGGGTCCTACAATGAGCAGTTCTTC
-	TRBV12-5	TRBJ2-1	few	CASGQGLPKRSYNEQFF	TGTGCTAGTGGCCAAGGACTACCGAAAAGGTCCTACAATGAGCAGTTCTTC
-	TRBV19	TRBJ2-5	once	CASRTGSSGETQYF	TGTGCCAGTAGGACCGGGTCCAGCGGGGAGACCCAGTACTTC
-	TRBV5-6	TRBJ1-1	-	CASSQRDRMNTEAFF	TGTGCCAGCAGCCAGCGGGACCGGATGAACACTGAAGCTTTCTTT
-	TRBV4-2	TRBJ2-5	few	CASSQPGKAVQETQYF	TGTGCCAGCAGCCAACCAGGCAAGGCGGTTCAAGAGACCCAGTACTTC
TRBD1	TRBV7-9	TRBJ2-7	few	CASYPTGGYEQYF	TGTGCCAGCTACCCCACAGGGGGCTACGAGCAGTACTTC
TRBD1	TRBV9	TRBJ2-5	few	CASSPGTGGQETQYF	TGTGCCAGCAGCCCCGGGACAGGGGGCCAAGAGACCCAGTACTTC
TRBD2	TRBV5-1	TRBJ2-5	-	CASSRGTSGSQETQYF	TGCGCCAGCAGCCGGGGGACTAGCGGATCCCAAGAGACCCAGTACTTC
-	TRBV28	TRBJ2-3	-	CASSLFGQSTDTQYF	TGTGCCAGCAGTTTATTCGGACAAAGCACAGATACGCAGTATTTT
-	TRBV7-2	TRBJ2-4	-	CASSSVGRGKNIQYF	TGTGCCAGCAGCTCGGTTGGTAGGGGGAAAAACATTCAGTACTTC
-	TRBV5-1	TRBJ2-7	few	CASSLVAGSYEQYF	TGCGCCAGCAGCTTGGTTGCAGGATCCTACGAGCAGTACTTC
-	TRBV7-9	TRBJ2-3	-	CASSPAGPSTDTQYF	TGTGCCAGCAGCCCAGCGGGTCCCAGCACAGATACGCAGTATTTT
TRBD2	TRBV4-2	TRBJ2-2	-	CASSLPGLETGELFF	TGTGCCAGCAGCCTACCGGGACTAGAAACCGGGGAGCTGTTTTTT
TRBD1	TRBV29-1	TRBJ1-5	few	CSVGQGAYQPQHF	TGCAGCGTGGGACAGGGGGCCTATCAGCCCCAGCATTTT
-	TRBV7-9	TRBJ1-1	-	CASSLLGEAFF	TGTGCCAGCAGCTTATTGGGGGAAGCTTTCTTT
TRBD1	TRBV23-1	TRBJ1-5	-	CASRFRGRSNQPQHF	TGCGCCAGCAGATTCAGGGGGCGAAGCAATCAGCCCCAGCATTTT
-	TRBV10-3	TRBJ1-4	-	CAISEGGRLFF	TGTGCCATCAGTGAAGGGGGACGGCTGTTTTTT
-	TRBV18	TRBJ2-1	-	CASSPETRRIVEQFF	TGTGCCAGCTCACCCGAGACTCGGCGTATCGTTGAGCAGTTCTTC
-	TRBV7-2	TRBJ1-2	-	CASSLANRAGNYGYTF	TGTGCCAGCAGCTTAGCTAACCGGGCCGGTAACTATGGCTACACCTTC
-	TRBV30	TRBJ2-1	few	CAWSRPVSYNEQFF	TGTGCCTGGAGTAGGCCTGTCTCCTACAATGAGCAGTTCTTC
-	TRBV29-1	TRBJ1-1	-	CSVEDQRWDTEAFF	TGCAGCGTTGAAGATCAGAGGTGGGACACTGAAGCTTTCTTT
-	TRBV19	TRBJ2-5	-	CASSRGSQETQYF	TGTGCCAGTAGTCGAGGCAGCCAAGAGACCCAGTACTTC